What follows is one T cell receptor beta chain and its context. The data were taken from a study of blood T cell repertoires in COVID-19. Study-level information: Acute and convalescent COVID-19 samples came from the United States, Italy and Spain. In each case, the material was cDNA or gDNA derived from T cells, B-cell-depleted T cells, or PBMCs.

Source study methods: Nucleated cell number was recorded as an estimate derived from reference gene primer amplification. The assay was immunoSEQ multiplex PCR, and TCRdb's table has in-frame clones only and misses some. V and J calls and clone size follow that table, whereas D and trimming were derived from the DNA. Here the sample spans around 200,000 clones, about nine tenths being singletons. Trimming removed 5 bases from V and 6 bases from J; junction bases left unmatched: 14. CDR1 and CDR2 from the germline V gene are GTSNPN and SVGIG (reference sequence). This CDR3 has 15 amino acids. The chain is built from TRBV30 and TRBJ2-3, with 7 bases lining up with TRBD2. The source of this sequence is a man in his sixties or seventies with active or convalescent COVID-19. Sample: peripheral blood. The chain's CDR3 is CAWAPGLTFRDTQYF. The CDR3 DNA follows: TGTGCCTGGGCTCCGGGACTAACATTTCGGGATACGCAGTATTTT.